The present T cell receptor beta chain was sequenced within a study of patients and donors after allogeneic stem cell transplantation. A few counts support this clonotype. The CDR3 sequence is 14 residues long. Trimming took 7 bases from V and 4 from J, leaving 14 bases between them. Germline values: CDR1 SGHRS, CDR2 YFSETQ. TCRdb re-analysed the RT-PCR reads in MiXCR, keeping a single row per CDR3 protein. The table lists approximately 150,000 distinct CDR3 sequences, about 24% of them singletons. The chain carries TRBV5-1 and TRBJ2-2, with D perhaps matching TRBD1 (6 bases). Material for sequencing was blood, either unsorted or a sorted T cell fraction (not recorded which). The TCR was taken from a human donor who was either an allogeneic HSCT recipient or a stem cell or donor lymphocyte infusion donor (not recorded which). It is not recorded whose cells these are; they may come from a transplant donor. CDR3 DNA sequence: TGCGCCAGCCAGCAGGGGTCGGGCACCGGGGAGCTGTTTTTT. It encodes CASQQGSGTGELFF.